These 25 T cell receptor beta chains share one sample of origin, sequenced in a study of OX40 agonist ivuxolimab in advanced cancers. The protocol was immunoSEQ multiplex PCR, while the TCRdb copy is restricted to in-frame clones and leaves out a portion. Found here are more than 10,000 clones, 79% of them singletons; the top ten hold over 30%. Sequencing was performed on CD4+ or CD8+ T cells sorted from blood, taken in a trial of the OX40 agonist ivuxolimab. These receptors were collected from an adult with an advanced solid tumor such as melanoma, head and neck, liver or kidney cancer.

The table lists this clone with a few counts. V and J are TRBV27 and TRBJ2-2, with TRBD1 matching over 9 bases. The trim removed 6 bases at V and 5 bases at J, leaving 7 bases unmatched. The CDR3 is 15 residues long. Germline V gives CDR1 MNHEY, CDR2 SMNVEV (reference sequence). CDR3 protein: CASSSGTGRTGELFF. The CDR3 nucleotides are TGTGCCAGCAGCTCCGGGACAGGGCGGACCGGGGAGCTGTTTTTT.

To note about this clone: An end of the junction differs from the germline gene, which may be a read error. J is TRBJ2-7 and V is TRBV27; TRBD1 might be the D (6 bases). Germline-derived CDR1 and CDR2 are MNHEY and SMNVEV (reference sequence). The CDR3 is 11 residues long. CDR3 loop: CASSTFRDTHF. CDR3 nucleotide sequence: TGTGCCAGCAGCACATTCCGGGACACACATTTC.

The genes are TRBV11-2 and TRBJ2-1, with 11 nucleotides matching TRBD2. The CDR3 contains 16 residues. The V segment lost 5 bases and the J segment 12 bases; nucleotides outside the gene matches: 15. Germline V lookup: CDR1 SGHAT, CDR2 FQNNGV. This CDR3 is CASSRGLAENILGQFF. The CDR3 nucleotides are TGTGCCAGCAGCCGGGGACTAGCGGAAAATATTCTCGGGCAGTTCTTC.

This clone was detected once. The chain combines TRBV6-5 with TRBJ2-7; D might be TRBD1 or TRBD2, each matching 5 bases. The length of the CDR3 is 13 residues. Trimming cost V 2 bases and J 0 bases, with 5 bases left between them. Germline V gene sequence: CDR1 MNHEY, CDR2 SVGAGI. As DNA, the CDR3 is TGTGCCAGCAGTTACGGGACCTCCTACGAGCAGTACTTC. Its translation is CASSYGTSYEQYF.

V is TRBV6-1 and J is TRBJ1-1, with a weak D call TRBD1 (5 bases). Germline CDR1 reads MNHNS; CDR2 reads SASEGT. Trimming took 5 bases from V and 6 from J, leaving 10 bases between them. The CDR3 covers 12 residues. DNA of the CDR3: TGTGCCAGCAGTCCCGGGGGACCTGAAGCTTTCTTT. It translates to CASSPGGPEAFF.

The gene calls are TRBV19 and TRBJ2-5; maybe TRBD1 (7 bases). The CDR3 is 14 amino acids. Deletions cut 5 bases from V and 5 bases from J, with 15 bases between. CDR1 is LNHDA, CDR2 SQIVND, per germline (reference sequence). CDR3 sequence: CASSSPTGRETQYF. The CDR3, as DNA: TGTGCCAGTAGTTCCCCGACAGGGAGGGAGACCCAGTACTTC.

The gene calls are TRBV6-5 and TRBJ1-2; no reliable D call. This CDR3 is built from 15 residues. Germline CDR1 and CDR2: MNHEY and SVGAGI. The V end lost 0 bases, the J end lost 5 bases, and 13 bases lay between the germline ends. The CDR3 protein is CASSYSTGPGYGYTF. CDR3 nucleotide sequence: TGTGCCAGCAGTTACTCTACGGGCCCGGGGTATGGCTACACCTTC.

The table lists this clone with a few counts. V and J are TRBV19 and TRBJ1-5; no clear D. Trimming cost V 4 bases and J 0 bases, with 7 bases left between them. The CDR3 has 14 residues. CDR1 is LNHDA and CDR2 is SQIVND in the germline V gene (reference sequence). CDR3 residues: CASSRAYSNQPQHF. The CDR3 region has the DNA TGTGCCAGTAGTAGGGCATATAGCAATCAGCCCCAGCATTTT.

The rearrangement links TRBV7-2 to TRBJ2-1; D is ambiguous. CDR1 is SGHTA and CDR2 is FQGNSA in the germline V gene. V shed 4 bases and J shed 0 bases, with 4 bases lying between them. There are 13 residues in the CDR3. CDR3 in DNA: TGTGCCAGCAGCTCGAGCTCCTACAATGAGCAGTTCTTC. Amino acids: CASSSSSYNEQFF.

The CDR3 loop reads CASSVGAGGYNEQFF. The CDR3 coding sequence is TGTGCCAGCAGCGTAGGAGCGGGGGGCTACAATGAGCAGTTCTTC. The chain is built from TRBV9 and TRBJ2-1; 9 nucleotides align to TRBD2. V shed 0 bases, J shed 3 bases, and the junction held 1 base outside the gene matches. Germline V gene sequence: CDR1 SGDLS, CDR2 YYNGEE. This CDR3 has 15 residues.

V is TRBV2 and J is TRBJ2-3; 11 bases fit TRBD2. Per germline, CDR1 SNHLY and CDR2 FYNNEI. V shed 2 bases and J 1 base; nucleotides not matched to a gene: 8. This CDR3 comprises 18 residues. The CDR3 nucleotides read TGTGCCAGCAGTGAAACACTAGCGGGAGACTTGGGCACAGATACGCAGTATTTT. It encodes CASSETLAGDLGTDTQYF.

The chain couples TRBV7-9 to TRBJ2-7; D uncertain. The CDR3 has 12 amino acids. Trimming stripped 3 bases from V and 7 bases from J, with 10 bases between. Per the germline V gene, CDR1 is SEHNR and CDR2 is FQNEAQ (reference sequence). The CDR3 reads CASSLGQTEQYF. CDR3 in DNA: TGTGCCAGCAGCTTGGGTCAAACGGAGCAGTACTTC.

The chain employs TRBV7-9 and TRBJ2-5; 7 positions match TRBD1. The DNA matches TRBJ2-7 better at its end, which makes the J call doubtful. Germline assignment: CDR1 SEHNR and CDR2 FQNEAQ (reference sequence). The CDR3 has 16 residues. The CDR3 loop reads CASSSQGQEQPYEQYF. In DNA, the CDR3 is TGTGCCAGCAGCTCCCAAGGACAGGAACAGCCCTACGAGCAGTACTTC.

This clone has just a few counts. The rearrangement links TRBV4-1 to TRBJ1-5; tentatively, D is TRBD1 (6 bases). The V end lost 6 bases, the J end lost 5 bases, and 17 bases lay between the germline ends. This CDR3 spans 15 amino acids. Germline CDR1 reads MGHRA; CDR2 reads YSYEKL. CDR3 DNA sequence: TGCGCCAGCAGTCTTTCCCCGGACAGCTATCAGCCCCAGCATTTT. Translated, it gives CASSLSPDSYQPQHF.

This chain links TRBV5-6 with TRBJ2-4; possible D gene TRBD2, 6 bases. Trimming removed 3 bases at V and 8 bases at J, with 12 bases between. Germline V lookup: CDR1 SGHDT, CDR2 YYEEEE. CDR3 size: 13 residues. The CDR3 loop is CASSYLREYIQYF. The CDR3 DNA follows: TGTGCCAGCAGCTACCTCCGGGAGTACATTCAGTACTTC.

The chain uses TRBV30 and TRBJ1-1; tentatively, D is TRBD1 (6 bases). Germline V gives CDR1 GTSNPN, CDR2 SVGIG (reference sequence). The V end was cut by 1 base, the J end by 4 bases, with 10 bases between. The CDR3 contains 13 residues. The CDR3 reads CAWSGQGITEAFF. The CDR3 bases are TGTGCCTGGAGTGGCCAGGGGATCACTGAAGCTTTCTTT.

This chain's CDR3 is CASSLSRSTEAFF. CDR3 in DNA: TGTGCCAGCAGCTTATCGAGAAGCACTGAAGCTTTCTTT. This chain connects TRBV7-7 to TRBJ1-1; D unclear. Trimming pared 2 bases from V and 4 bases from J, leaving 8 bases between. CDR1 is SSHAT and CDR2 is FNYEAQ in the germline V gene (reference sequence). CDR3 size: 13 residues.

The chain links TRBV9 to TRBJ1-2; D gene uncertain. This CDR3 is 13 amino acids long. V lost 0 bases and J lost 7, with 10 bases in between. Looked up from germline, CDR1 is SGDLS and CDR2 is YYNGEE. The CDR3 is CASSVGPLPGYTF. CDR3 bases: TGTGCCAGCAGCGTAGGACCGCTCCCTGGCTACACCTTC.

The rearrangement links TRBV27 to TRBJ2-5; D is perhaps TRBD2 (7 bases). V was cut by 7 bases and J by 5 bases, with 20 bases left in between. The CDR3 extends over 15 amino acids. Germline-derived CDR1 and CDR2 are MNHEY and SMNVEV (reference sequence). The CDR3 DNA sequence: TGTGCCAGCACCCTTTTCGGGGGGCCGGGGGAGACCCAGTACTTC. Translated, it gives CASTLFGGPGETQYF.

V usage is TRBV2 and J usage is TRBJ1-6; possible D gene TRBD1, 5 bases. Germline CDR1 reads SNHLY; CDR2 reads FYNNEI. This CDR3 spans 14 amino acids. The ends were cut back, 3 bases at V and 10 bases at J, with 13 bases in the middle. CDR3 residues: CASSDPGGGSPLHF. Here the CDR3 DNA reads TGTGCCAGCAGTGACCCGGGCGGGGGATCACCCCTCCACTTT.

The rearrangement links TRBV7-9 to TRBJ2-7, with a weak D call TRBD1 (6 bases). Germline loops: CDR1 SEHNR, CDR2 FQNEAQ (reference sequence). The CDR3 contains 14 residues. The V gene lost 1 base and the J gene lost 1 base, with 8 bases spanning the gap. The DNA for the CDR3 is TGTGCCAGCAGCTTAGAGGACAGTTCCTACGAGCAGTACTTC. This encodes CASSLEDSSYEQYF.

The J gene is TRBJ2-2, the V gene TRBV19; D gene unclear. The CDR3 is made up of 17 amino acids. Germline V lookup: CDR1 LNHDA, CDR2 SQIVND (reference sequence). V was trimmed by 6 bases and J by 7 bases, leaving 24 bases between them. CDR3 protein: CASRLTSGPLLGGELFF. The CDR3 region has the DNA TGTGCCAGTAGACTGACCTCCGGGCCGCTGTTAGGCGGGGAGCTGTTTTTT.

V gene TRBV4-3 combines with J gene TRBJ2-7; 9 nucleotides line up with TRBD1. CDR1 is LGHNA and CDR2 is YSLEER in the germline V gene. This CDR3 spans 15 amino acids. V lost 5 bases, J lost 1 base, and 6 bases stayed unmatched. Here the CDR3 DNA reads TGCGCCAGCAGCTACGGGACAGGGACTTCCTACGAGCAGTACTTC. Amino acid sequence: CASSYGTGTSYEQYF.

The chain employs TRBV7-9 and TRBJ2-1; no firm D call. CDR1 is SEHNR and CDR2 is FQNEAQ in the germline V gene (reference sequence). The CDR3 totals 13 residues. Trimming pared 4 bases from V and 4 bases from J, leaving 8 bases between. This CDR3 reads CASSSREYNEQFF. The CDR3 DNA is TGTGCCAGCAGCTCCAGAGAATACAATGAGCAGTTCTTC.

The rearrangement uses TRBV4-1 and TRBJ1-5; unclear D gene. V shed 1 base and J shed 4 bases, with 11 bases lying between them. The length of the CDR3 is 15 residues. Germline CDR1 is MGHRA and CDR2 is YSYEKL. The DNA of the CDR3 is TGCGCCAGCAGCCAAGCTTGGGGTGCAAATCAGCCCCAGCATTTT. It yields the protein CASSQAWGANQPQHF.